This record concerns one T cell receptor (beta chain) sequence. What it recognizes is unknown. Germline V gives CDR1 SGHTA, CDR2 FQGNSA. The CDR3 runs 14 residues. Trimming stripped 3 bases from V and 1 base from J, with 8 bases between. The record originates from a study of cytomegalovirus exposure and HLA in healthy donors. The PCR ran on 60 Vbeta and 13 Jbeta primers. This table comes from immunoSEQ multiplex PCR, and its TCRdb copy is limited to in-frame clones, with some not included. Of about 140,000 clones in the sample, about 80% are singletons; the top ten hold roughly 4.7%. General study results and limits: Information on immune exposure was restricted to one variable (CMV serostatus). Data from an earlier analysis indicated that most TCR beta V segments were productive either about 87% or about 30% of the time. V- and J-gene trimming of TCR beta was linked (in a later analysis) to a missense DCLRE1C variant.

The chain recombines TRBV7-2 with TRBJ2-3; D perhaps matches TRBD2 (5 bases). Sequenced: PBMCs. The clonotype was recovered from a male donor in good health and CMV-seronegative. CDR3 sequence: CASSLDFGTDTQYF. CDR3 nucleotide sequence: TGTGCCAGCAGCTTGGACTTCGGCACAGATACGCAGTATTTT. Full variable domain (rest looked up from reference TRBV7-2 and TRBJ2-3): GAGVSQSPSNKVTEKGKDVELRCDPISGHTALYWYRQSLGQGLEFLIYFQGNSAPDKSGLPSDRFSAERTGGSVSTLTIQRTQQEDSAVYLCASSLDFGTDTQYFGPGTRLTVL.